Below are 18 T cell receptor beta chains sequenced from a single sample in a study of regulatory T cells in long-lasting Graves disease. In building TCR beta libraries, iRepertoire HTBI primers were used together with Arm-PCR of CDR3 regions. TCRdb ran MiXCR on the multiplex PCR reads and lists one entry per CDR3 protein. Of a few hundred thousand distinct CDR3 sequences in the sample, roughly a fifth are singletons; the top ten hold more than 50%. Stated time point: persistent/refractory GD, antithyroid drugs over 5 years with positive TRAb. Construction of the TCR library relied on RNA isolated from PBMCs. The source material was peripheral blood mononuclear cells (PBMCs), sampled when the disease was refractory, from a patient treated with antithyroid drugs. All receptors come from a female donor with Graves disease.

This clonotype was detected only a few times. CDR3 sequence reads: CASSLDQREPYEQYF. Here the CDR3 DNA reads TGTGCCAGCAGTTTAGACCAGCGGGAGCCCTACGAGCAGTACTTC. J is TRBJ2-7 and V is TRBV12-3 or TRBV12-4, with TRBD2 identical over 8 bases. The junction had 4 bases not matched to a gene; V was cut back by 1 base and J by 2 bases. The CDR3 totals 15 residues.

The table lists this clonotype with many counts. The chain has TRBV28 and TRBJ2-5; 8 bases map to TRBD1. Losses at the gene ends were 6 bases for V and 2 bases for J; bases not matched to a gene: 14. Germline CDR1 and CDR2: MDHEN and SYDVKM. This CDR3 contains 17 residues. The CDR3 loop reads CASSITLGQEIQETQYF. The CDR3 DNA is TGTGCCAGCAGCATTACTCTGGGACAGGAGATTCAAGAGACCCAGTACTTC.

In its sample, this clonotype was seen a few times. The CDR3: CASSSVPDSFNNSPLHF. The CDR3, as DNA: TGTGCCAGCAGCTCAGTACCGGACAGCTTCAACAATTCACCCCTCCACTTT. J is TRBJ1-6 and V is TRBV7-9; D is perhaps TRBD1 (6 bases). Trimming took 4 bases from V and 7 from J, leaving 20 bases between them. Germline CDR1 SEHNR, CDR2 FQNEAQ (reference sequence). The CDR3 covers 17 residues.

This clonotype showed up many times. The V call is TRBV10-1, the J call TRBJ2-7; D might be TRBD2 (5 bases). Between the trimmed V and J ends, which lost 8 bases and 1 base, there was a span of 9 bases. The CDR3 is made up of 12 amino acids. The germline V gene has CDR1 WNHNN and CDR2 SYGVQD (reference sequence). The CDR3 bases are TGCGCCAGCGGCACTAGTTCCTACGAGCAGTACTTC. Translation gives CASGTSSYEQYF.

The V and J genes are TRBV18 and TRBJ2-5, with D possibly matching TRBD2 (6 bases). From germline, CDR1 is KGHSH and CDR2 LQKENI. The CDR3 has 16 amino acids. Trimming removed 3 bases from V and 2 bases from J, with 16 bases in between. CDR3 sequence: CASSPPGLRGQETQYF. The CDR3 coding sequence is TGTGCCAGCTCACCGCCGGGACTGCGCGGGCAAGAGACCCAGTACTTC.

This clonotype was observed at least ten times. The chain uses TRBV28 and TRBJ1-5; no definite D call. The CDR3 covers 16 residues. Germline V gives CDR1 MDHEN, CDR2 SYDVKM. Trimming removed 5 bases at V and 4 bases at J, with 18 bases between. CDR3 loop: CASSPDGSEVNQPQHF. DNA of the CDR3: TGTGCCAGCAGTCCCGACGGGTCGGAGGTTAATCAGCCCCAGCATTTT.

The table lists this clonotype with a few counts. The chain couples TRBV14 to TRBJ1-5, with 8 bases aligning to TRBD1. Germline CDR1 reads SGHDN; CDR2 reads FVKESK. J gave up 6 bases and V 4 bases, and 8 bases lay outside the gene matches. The CDR3 consists of 15 residues. In DNA, the CDR3 is TGTGCCAGCAGCCGCGACAGGGGACCCGGTCAGCCCCAGCATTTT. It encodes CASSRDRGPGQPQHF.

Only a few counts were recorded for this clonotype. The genes are TRBV4-3 and TRBJ1-1; weak D call: TRBD1 (5 bases). The CDR3 has 16 residues. The V end was cut by 0 bases, the J end by 2 bases, with 13 bases between. Looked up from germline, CDR1 is LGHNA and CDR2 is YSLEER. CDR3 bases: TGCGCCAGCAGCCAAGATTGGAGGGGTGGAAACACTGAAGCTTTCTTT. Encoded protein: CASSQDWRGGNTEAFF.

For the CDR3, the DNA is TGTGCCAGCAGCTTTAACATTAACAATCACAATGAGCAGTTCTTC. It is translated as CASSFNINNHNEQFF. The rearrangement uses TRBV28 and TRBJ2-1; no definite D call. Trimming stripped 6 bases from V and 5 bases from J, with 17 bases between. Germline values: CDR1 MDHEN, CDR2 SYDVKM. The CDR3 consists of 15 residues.

This clonotype appeared many times. The chain employs TRBV10-3 and TRBJ2-7; 9 bases are a match to TRBD1. After removal of 10 bases from V and 5 bases from J, the junction contained 15 bases not matched to a gene. Germline V gene data show CDR1 as ENHRY and CDR2 as SYGVKD. This CDR3 region has 15 residues. CDR3 sequence reads: CATPRDGQGTHEQYF. The CDR3 DNA follows: TGTGCCACCCCTAGGGACGGACAGGGGACTCACGAGCAGTACTTC.

As to this clonotype: One junction end does not reproduce the germline sequence, and a read error may be involved. This chain joins TRBV18 and TRBJ2-5; tentatively, D is TRBD1 or TRBD2 (6 bases each). The germline gives CDR1 KGHSH, CDR2 LQKENI. The CDR3 has 14 residues. The CDR3 coding sequence is TGTGCCAGCTCGGCGGGACACCGGGGAGAGACCCGGTACTTC. It specifies CASSAGHRGETRYF.

The table lists this clonotype with a few counts. In nucleotides, the CDR3 is TGTGCCAGTAGTATATCTGGGCATCAGCCCCAGCATTTT. This codes for CASSISGHQPQHF. J is TRBJ1-5 and V is TRBV19; D gene unclear. Trimming stripped 2 bases from V and 5 bases from J, with 7 bases between. From germline, CDR1 is LNHDA and CDR2 SQIVND (reference sequence). There are 13 residues in the CDR3.

This chain connects TRBV7-8 to TRBJ2-2; D may be TRBD1 (5 bases). Germline CDR1 reads SGHVS; CDR2 reads FQNEAQ. V lost 3 bases and J 6 bases, leaving 14 bases between the germline ends. The CDR3 consists of 15 residues. The CDR3 DNA sequence: TGTGCCAGCAGCTTGCGCAGGGTACGGGCCGGGGAGCTGTTTTTT. As protein: CASSLRRVRAGELFF.

At least ten counts were recorded for this clonotype. The J gene is TRBJ1-5, the V gene TRBV12-3 or TRBV12-4, with D hard to call. The CDR3 loop spans 14 amino acids. V was shortened by 3 bases and J by 0 bases, with 6 bases between the two germline ends. The CDR3 DNA follows: TGTGCCAGCAGTTTTCCCAATAGCAATCAGCCCCAGCATTTT. Translating it yields CASSFPNSNQPQHF.

This clonotype was observed many times. The chain joins TRBV15 to TRBJ2-7; possible D gene TRBD1, 6 bases. V was shortened by 0 bases and J by 5 bases, with 14 bases between the two germline ends. From germline, CDR1 is LNHNV and CDR2 YYDKDF (reference sequence). The CDR3 runs 15 residues. The CDR3 spells CATSRDRVQGNEQYF. The CDR3 DNA sequence: TGTGCCACCAGCAGAGACCGAGTACAGGGAAACGAGCAGTACTTC.

In its sample, this clonotype was seen a few times. The rearrangement uses TRBV29-1 and TRBJ2-3; D gene ambiguous. CDR1 and CDR2 (germline): SQVTM, ANQGSEA. There are 16 residues in the CDR3. V gave up 4 bases and J gave up 4 bases, with 21 bases separating them. The CDR3, as DNA: TGCAGCGTTGTAGGCGAGGAGTGGGGAAGGGCAGATACGCAGTATTTT. Its protein is CSVVGEEWGRADTQYF.

V is TRBV19 and J is TRBJ2-7; the D gene is possibly TRBD2 (5 bases). This CDR3 region has 16 residues. Germline CDR1 is LNHDA and CDR2 is SQIVND (reference sequence). The ends were cut back, 0 bases at V and 0 bases at J, with 12 bases in the middle. The DNA of the CDR3 is TGTGCCAGTAGTATAGATGCAGCGGTTAGCTCCTACGAGCAGTACTTC. Amino acid sequence: CASSIDAAVSSYEQYF.

This clonotype was recorded at least ten times. The chain links TRBV12-3 or TRBV12-4 to TRBJ1-1; D not resolved. This CDR3 has 13 residues. V was cut by 6 bases and J by 1 base, with 9 bases left in between. As DNA, the CDR3 is TGTGCCAGCAGGTTTACAGAGAACACTGAAGCTTTCTTT. Translation gives CASRFTENTEAFF.